This T cell receptor beta chain came from a study of blood T cell repertoires in COVID-19. As handled by the study authors: Reference gene primer amplification yielded estimated nucleated cell counts. Clones were sequenced by immunoSEQ multiplex PCR, and TCRdb holds only the in-frame ones, with some missing. The V and J calls and clone size were taken over from that table, and D and trimming were inferred from the DNA. The repertoire holds some 120,000 clones, with roughly 90% as singletons. Losses at the gene ends were 4 bases for V and 5 bases for J; bases not matched to a gene: 5. Per germline, CDR1 SGHTA and CDR2 FQGNSA. The CDR3 spans 14 residues.

J is TRBJ2-1 and V is TRBV7-2, with TRBD1 identical over 7 bases. This TCR was recovered from a man aged 55 to 70 with COVID-19, enrolled during active disease. Sequencing used peripheral blood. The CDR3 DNA reads TGTGCCAGCAGCTCGCAGACAGGGAACAATGAGCAGTTCTTC. As protein: CASSSQTGNNEQFF. The full variable domain, with the rest looked up from reference TRBV7-2 and TRBJ2-1, is GAGVSQSPSNKVTEKGKDVELRCDPISGHTALYWYRQSLGQGLEFLIYFQGNSAPDKSGLPSDRFSAERTGGSVSTLTIQRTQQEDSAVYLCASSSQTGNNEQFFGPGTRLTVL.